A single sample is the source of the 9 T cell receptor beta chains below, sequenced in a study of CD8 T cells in ankylosing spondylitis. TCRdb used MiXCR to reprocess the 5' RACE reads, holding one entry per CDR3 protein. The sample comprises around 280,000 distinct CDR3 sequences, 20% of which are singletons, and 7.5% to 9% rests with the top ten. Sequences were obtained from blood, either unsorted or a sorted T cell fraction (not recorded which). The receptor set was obtained from a male donor with ankylosing spondylitis or in good health (not recorded which).

This clonotype was seen repeatedly, ten times or more. This chain joins TRBV28 and TRBJ1-3; unclear D gene. The V gene's germline CDR1 is MDHEN and CDR2 SYDVKM. This CDR3 is 13 amino acids long. V was trimmed by 8 bases and J by 7 bases, leaving 15 bases between them. The CDR3 coding sequence is TGTGCCAGCCAGTTCGCCCCTAAGAACACCATATATTTT. Translating it yields CASQFAPKNTIYF.

This clonotype was seen ten or more times. The CDR3 DNA sequence: TGTGCCAGCAGTTCTCTCTCCCTAGCGGTCAAAGGGAATGAGCAGTTCTTC. Translated, it gives CASSSLSLAVKGNEQFF. V and J are TRBV12-3 or TRBV12-4 and TRBJ2-1; TRBD2 agrees at 7 bases. This CDR3 spans 17 amino acids. V was pared by 4 bases and J by 7 bases, with 16 bases of the junction left unmatched.

CDR3 DNA: TGCGCCAGCAGCCCGGACCGTACGCAGTATTTT. Encoded protein: CASSPDRTQYF. The chain joins TRBV5-1 to TRBJ2-3; D gene uncertain. The V end was cut by 4 bases, the J end by 8 bases, with 8 bases between. CDR3 length equals 11 residues. The germline gives CDR1 SGHRS, CDR2 YFSETQ.

Only a few counts were recorded for this clonotype. CDR3 in DNA: TGTGCCAGCAGTTGGGACAATAGGTTCGTCGAAAAACTGTTTTTT. It encodes CASSWDNRFVEKLFF. The chain is built from TRBV12-3 or TRBV12-4 and TRBJ1-4; the D gene is possibly TRBD1 (6 bases). The CDR3 runs to 15 residues. Trimming stripped 4 bases from V and 8 bases from J, with 17 bases between.

This clonotype was recorded a few times. The chain uses TRBV6-6 and TRBJ1-6; D unclear. The V end lost 6 bases, the J end lost 10 bases, and 13 bases lay between the germline ends. The V gene's germline CDR1 is MNHNY and CDR2 SVGAGI (reference sequence). This CDR3 comprises 13 residues. The CDR3 is CASRPSKESPLHF. DNA for the CDR3: TGTGCCAGCAGGCCGTCTAAGGAGTCACCCCTCCACTTT.

This clonotype was observed a single time. V gene TRBV12-3 or TRBV12-4 combines with J gene TRBJ2-3; D is unclear. Trimming cost V 6 bases and J 0 bases, with 7 bases left between them. The CDR3 runs 13 residues. The CDR3 spells CASRERSTDTQYF. The DNA of the CDR3 is TGTGCCAGCAGAGAGCGAAGCACAGATACGCAGTATTTT.

This chain links TRBV3-1 with TRBJ2-1; D assignment may be TRBD1 or TRBD2 (5 bases each). The V and J ends lost 1 base and 6 bases respectively, with 13 bases between them. This CDR3 has 15 amino acids. The germline gives CDR1 LGHDT, CDR2 YNNKEL (reference sequence). CDR3 residues: CASSQGFGAGNEQFF. CDR3 in DNA: TGTGCCAGCAGCCAAGGGTTCGGGGCGGGCAATGAGCAGTTCTTC.

This clonotype was recorded a few times. The J gene is TRBJ2-3, the V gene TRBV2; 8 bases map to TRBD2. The CDR3 runs to 14 residues. From germline, CDR1 is SNHLY and CDR2 FYNNEI. V shed 7 bases and J 6 bases; nucleotides not matched to a gene: 9. The DNA of the CDR3 is TGTGCCAGCATTGTAGGCGGCGGGAGGGATACGCAGTATTTT. Its translation is CASIVGGGRDTQYF. The full variable domain, in which reference TRBV2 and TRBJ2-3 provide the parts outside the CDR3, is EPEVTQTPSHQVTQMGQEVILRCVPISNHLYFYWYRQILGQKVEFLVSFYNNEISEKSEIFDDQFSVERPDGSNFTLKIRSTKLEDSAMYFCASIVGGGRDTQYFGPGTRLTVL.

This clonotype was detected a few times. The gene calls are TRBV5-1 and TRBJ1-3; no firm D call. The CDR3 loop spans 14 amino acids. V was trimmed by 0 bases and J by 3 bases, leaving 7 bases between them. The germline V gene encodes CDR1 SGHRS and CDR2 YFSETQ. CDR3 nucleotides: TGCGCCAGCAGCTTGGAGGCGAGTGGAAACACCATATATTTT. Translating gives CASSLEASGNTIYF.